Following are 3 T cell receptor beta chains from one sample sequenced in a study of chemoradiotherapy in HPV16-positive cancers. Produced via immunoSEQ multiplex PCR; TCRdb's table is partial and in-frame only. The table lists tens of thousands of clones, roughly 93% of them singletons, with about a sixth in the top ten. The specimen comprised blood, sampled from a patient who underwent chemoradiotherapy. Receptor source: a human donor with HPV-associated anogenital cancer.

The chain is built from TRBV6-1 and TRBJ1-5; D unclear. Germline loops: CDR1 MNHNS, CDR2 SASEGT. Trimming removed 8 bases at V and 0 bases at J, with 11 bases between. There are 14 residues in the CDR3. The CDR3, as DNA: TGTGCCAGCCGAAATTATTATAGCAATCAGCCCCAGCATTTT. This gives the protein CASRNYYSNQPQHF.

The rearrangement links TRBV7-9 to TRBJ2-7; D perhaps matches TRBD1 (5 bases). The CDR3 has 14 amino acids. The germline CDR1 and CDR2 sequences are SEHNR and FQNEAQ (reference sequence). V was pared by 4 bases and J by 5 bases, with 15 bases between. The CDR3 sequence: CASSYRTPQDEQYF. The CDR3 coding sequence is TGTGCCAGCAGCTACCGGACCCCACAGGACGAGCAGTACTTC.

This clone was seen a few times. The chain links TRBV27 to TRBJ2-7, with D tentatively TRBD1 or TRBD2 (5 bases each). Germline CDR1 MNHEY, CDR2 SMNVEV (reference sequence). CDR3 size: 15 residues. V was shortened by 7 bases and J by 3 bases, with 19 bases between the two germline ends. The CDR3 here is CASTQNPGPSYEQYF. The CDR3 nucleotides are TGTGCCAGCACCCAAAACCCGGGACCTAGCTACGAGCAGTACTTC.